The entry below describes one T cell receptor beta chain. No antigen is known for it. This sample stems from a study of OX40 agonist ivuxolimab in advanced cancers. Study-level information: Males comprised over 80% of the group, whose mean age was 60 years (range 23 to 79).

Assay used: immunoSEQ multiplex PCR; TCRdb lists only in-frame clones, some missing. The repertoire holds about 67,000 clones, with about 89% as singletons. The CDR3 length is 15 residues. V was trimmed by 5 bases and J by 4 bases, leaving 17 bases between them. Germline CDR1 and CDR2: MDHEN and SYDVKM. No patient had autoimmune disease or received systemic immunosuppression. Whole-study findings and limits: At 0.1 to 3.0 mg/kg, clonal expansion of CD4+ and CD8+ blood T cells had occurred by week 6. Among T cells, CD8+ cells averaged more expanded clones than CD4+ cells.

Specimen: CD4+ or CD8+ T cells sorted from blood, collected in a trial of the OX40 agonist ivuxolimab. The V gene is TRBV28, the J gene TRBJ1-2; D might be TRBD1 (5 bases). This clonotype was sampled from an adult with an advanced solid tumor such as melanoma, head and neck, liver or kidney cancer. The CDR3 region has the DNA TGTGCCAGCAGTCTGATGGGGGGTACTGGCTATGGCTACACCTTC. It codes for CASSLMGGTGYGYTF.